Listed here is a single TCR beta chain. Its target is unknown. Time point indicated: patch test 2, 6 weeks after DPC sensitization. The treatment was: therapeutic diphenylcyclopropenone sensitization with weekly scalp DPC. Blood was collected ahead of every patch test applied. TCRdb used MiXCR to reprocess the RACE reads, holding one entry per CDR3 protein. The sample lists about 80,000 distinct CDR3 sequences, 11% seen once, with 1.6% in the top ten. The data were obtained in a study of human T cells and chemical hapten exposure. Study overall: TCR yield per sample varied, mainly due to pooled library volumes. Overall study findings and caveats: Relative to control repertoires, expanded TCRs gave rise to significantly more large CDR3 similarity clusters.

The germline gives CDR1 SGHAT, CDR2 FQNNGV. Trimming cost V 5 bases and J 2 bases; bases outside gene matches: 8. The CDR3 sequence is 15 residues long. This TCR was sampled from a man aged 18-30 years with alopecia areata. Some clones in this sample may be carry-over from other donors' samples. The sequencing here drew on whole blood, taken in connection with sensitization to the hapten diphenylcyclopropenone (DPC). The chain is built from TRBV11-2 and TRBJ2-7, with 8 bases lining up with TRBD2. DNA for the CDR3: TGTGCCAGCAGCCCGGGGGGGGCGCCCACCTACGAGCAGTACTTC. It encodes CASSPGGAPTYEQYF.